Listed here are 7 T cell receptor beta chains from one sample, sequenced in a study of lymphopenia after photon versus proton radiotherapy. Data came from immunoSEQ multiplex PCR; TCRdb stores just in-frame clones and leaves some out. The data contain 25,000 to 30,000 clones, approximately 87% of them singletons. The sample in question was peripheral blood, obtained from a patient treated with proton-based radiotherapy. These receptors were taken from a woman aged 55-70 years with cholangiocarcinoma. Some clones in this sample may be carry-over from other donors' samples.

V is TRBV7-2 and J is TRBJ2-3, with 7 bases aligning to TRBD1. The trim removed 7 bases at V and 2 bases at J, leaving 9 bases unmatched. The CDR3 totals 15 residues. The germline CDR1 and CDR2 sequences are SGHTA and FQGNSA. DNA for the CDR3: TGTGCCAGCAAGAAACCGGGACAGACCACAGATACGCAGTATTTT. It encodes CASKKPGQTTDTQYF. Filled out from reference TRBV7-2 and TRBJ2-3, the complete variable domain reads GAGVSQSPSNKVTEKGKDVELRCDPISGHTALYWYRQSLGQGLEFLIYFQGNSAPDKSGLPSDRFSAERTGGSVSTLTIQRTQQEDSAVYLCASKKPGQTTDTQYFGPGTRLTVL.

The chain uses TRBV9 and TRBJ1-4; possibly TRBD1 for D (5 bases). CDR1 is SGDLS, CDR2 YYNGEE, per germline. Trimming took 7 bases from V and 1 from J, leaving 8 bases between them. The CDR3 consists of 13 residues. The DNA of the CDR3 is TGTGCCAGCGGGGGGTTAACTAATGAAAAACTGTTTTTT. It codes for CASGGLTNEKLFF.

This chain uses TRBV7-2 with TRBJ2-7; D is ambiguous. CDR1 and CDR2 from the germline V gene are SGHTA and FQGNSA. The CDR3 runs to 14 residues. Between the trimmed V and J ends, which lost 1 base and 1 base, there was a span of 8 bases. The CDR3 sequence is CASSLGGTSYEQYF. The DNA of the CDR3 is TGTGCCAGCAGCTTAGGGGGAACTTCCTACGAGCAGTACTTC.

This sequence joins TRBV5-6 and TRBJ1-3, with D possibly matching TRBD1 (5 bases). The V end lost 2 bases, the J end lost 4 bases, and 16 bases lay between the germline ends. The CDR3 has 16 residues. The germline CDR1 and CDR2 sequences are SGHDT and YYEEEE. The DNA of the CDR3 is TGTGCCAGCAGCTTCGGCGGGGGGTATGGCGGAAACACCATATATTTT. Protein sequence: CASSFGGGYGGNTIYF.

This sequence joins TRBV7-8 and TRBJ2-7; unclear D gene. The CDR3 has 15 residues. V shed 3 bases and J shed 0 bases, with 12 bases lying between them. The germline V gene has CDR1 SGHVS and CDR2 FQNEAQ. The CDR3 bases are TGTGCCAGCAGCTTGGCAGGAGCAGTCTCCTACGAGCAGTACTTC. This codes for CASSLAGAVSYEQYF.

The chain employs TRBV19 and TRBJ1-3; perhaps TRBD1 as D (6 bases). The ends were cut back, 6 bases at V and 0 bases at J, with 15 bases in the middle. The length of the CDR3 is 16 residues. CDR1 and CDR2 from the germline V gene are LNHDA and SQIVND (reference sequence). CDR3 sequence: CASRFRGHISGNTIYF. In DNA, the CDR3 is TGTGCCAGTAGGTTTCGGGGGCATATCTCTGGAAACACCATATATTTT.

The J gene is TRBJ1-4, the V gene TRBV4-1; D not resolved. V was clipped by 2 bases and J by 7 bases, with 17 bases between them. CDR1 and CDR2 from the germline V gene are MGHRA and YSYEKL. CDR3 length equals 16 residues. The CDR3 region is CASSQTMSRWGEKLFF. The CDR3 coding sequence is TGCGCCAGCAGCCAAACAATGTCTAGGTGGGGTGAAAAACTGTTTTTT.